These T cell receptor beta chains were read from a single sample in a study of cytomegalovirus exposure and HLA in healthy donors. Some clones are missing from TCRdb's copy, which holds only in-frame ones; the method was immunoSEQ multiplex PCR. The sample shows approximately 110,000 clones, 79% of them seen only once. Sequenced sample: PBMCs. The origin of the receptors is a young woman in good health and CMV-seropositive. CDR3s include the opening cysteine and the closing phenylalanine or tryptophan. A D gene is named only where the DNA matches it firmly. Part of the rows lack a size; the others show once, few, many or a class for expanded clones.

D	size	V	J	DNA	CDR3
.	few	TRBV11-2	TRBJ1-2	TGTGCCAGCAGCGCCTCACAGGGAAGCTATGGCTACACCTTC	CASSASQGSYGYTF
.	.	TRBV9	TRBJ2-7	TGTGCCAGCAGCGTCGCCGGTGGGAGTGGGTACGAGCAGTACTTC	CASSVAGGSGYEQYF
.	once	TRBV7-5	TRBJ2-3	TGTGCCAGAAGCCGCCGGGACAGGAAGGGGACAGATACGCAGTATTTT	CARSRRDRKGTDTQYF
TRBD2	.	TRBV4-1	TRBJ2-3	TGCGCCAGCAGCCAAGAGTACCAAGCGGGAGAATCAGATACGCAGTATTTT	CASSQEYQAGESDTQYF
TRBD1	.	TRBV7-7	TRBJ1-3	TGTGCTAGCAGCACGGGACAGGGGGCTGGAAACACCATATATTTT	CASSTGQGAGNTIYF
.	.	TRBV6-1	TRBJ2-3	TGTGCCAGCAGTGTTGAGAGGGCAGATACGCAGTATTTT	CASSVERADTQYF
TRBD1	.	TRBV10-3	TRBJ2-7	TGTGCCATCAGTGCCTTTGAGACAGGGGTCGAGCAGTACTTC	CAISAFETGVEQYF
.	few	TRBV5-4	TRBJ2-3	TGTGCCAGCAGCTTGGATGCCTACACAGATACGCAGTATTTT	CASSLDAYTDTQYF
TRBD2	.	TRBV30	TRBJ2-7	TGTGCCTGGAGTGTATCGGACGGGACTAGCGGGAGGGCCTTGCCCTACGAGCAGTACTTC	CAWSVSDGTSGRALPYEQYF
.	.	TRBV5-4	TRBJ1-1	TGTGCCAGCAGGGGCAATACTGAAGCTTTCTTT	CASRGNTEAFF
TRBD1	few	TRBV6-5	TRBJ1-2	TGTGCCAGCACCCCGCGGGACAGGGTGAATCTCTACACCTTC	CASTPRDRVNLYTF
TRBD1	.	TRBV7-9	TRBJ2-7	TGTGCCAGCAGCCCCACAGGGGGGACCTACGAGCAGTACTTC	CASSPTGGTYEQYF
.	.	TRBV18	TRBJ2-5	TGTGCCAGCTCACCTTTTCAGGGGAATGGAGAGACCCAGTACTTC	CASSPFQGNGETQYF
.	.	TRBV5-6	TRBJ2-5	TGTGCCAGCAGCTTCGGTTCCGAGACCCAGTACTTC	CASSFGSETQYF
.	once	TRBV30	TRBJ1-1	TGTGGCCTGGACAGATCGAACACTGAAGCTTTCTTT	CGLDRSNTEAFF
.	.	TRBV6-5	TRBJ1-3	TGTGCCAGCAGTTCCTCTTCAGGGGTCGGAAACACCATATATTTT	CASSSSSGVGNTIYF
TRBD2	.	TRBV5-8	TRBJ2-3	TGTGCCAGCAGCTTAGCTTCGGAGCTAGCGGGAGCCGCAGATACGCAGTATTTT	CASSLASELAGAADTQYF
TRBD1	.	TRBV13	TRBJ2-7	TGTGCCAGCAGCTTACCGGGACAGGGGGCATACGAGCAGTACTTC	CASSLPGQGAYEQYF
.	.	TRBV5-1	TRBJ1-1	TGCGCCAGCAGGGTACAGCCGAACACTGAAGCTTTCTTT	CASRVQPNTEAFF
TRBD1	few	TRBV6-6	TRBJ1-1	TGTGCCAGCAGTTACGCGGGACAGGGGAACACTGAAGCTTTCTTT	CASSYAGQGNTEAFF
TRBD2	.	TRBV2	TRBJ2-7	TGTGCCAGCAGTGAGGGGGGAGGGGACGAGCAGTACTTC	CASSEGGGDEQYF
TRBD1	.	TRBV19	TRBJ1-1	TGTGCCAGCGGACAGGGTCTTATGAACACTGAAGCTTTCTTT	CASGQGLMNTEAFF
TRBD1	.	TRBV6-1	TRBJ2-7	TGTGCCAGCAAAGCTTCCTTACAGGGGAACGAGCAGTACTTC	CASKASLQGNEQYF
TRBD1	.	TRBV23-1	TRBJ2-5	TGCGCCCGACAGGGACAGGGGCTTCAAGAGACCCAGTACTTC	CARQGQGLQETQYF
.	.	TRBV19	TRBJ1-5	TGTGCCAGTAGTATAGATTGGTCGGGAAATCAGCCCCAGCATTTT	CASSIDWSGNQPQHF
.	few	TRBV11-3	TRBJ2-1	TGTGCCAGCAGCTTAGATCCGGGATACAATGAGCAGTTCTTC	CASSLDPGYNEQFF
TRBD1	few	TRBV5-1	TRBJ1-2	TGCGCCAGCAGCTTGGCCCCGGGACAGGGGGCGGGTGGCTACACCTTC	CASSLAPGQGAGGYTF
TRBD2	.	TRBV6-4	TRBJ2-5	TGTGCCAGCAGTGATTCCCGGACTAGCGGGAGCTGCAGAGAGACCCAGTACTTC	CASSDSRTSGSCRETQYF
TRBD1	.	TRBV7-8	TRBJ1-5	TGTGCCAGCAGCCAAGACAGGGGGGGTCAGCCCCAGCATTTT	CASSQDRGGQPQHF
.	.	TRBV6-1	TRBJ2-3	TGTGCCAGCGGAGTCATCCCGACAGATACGCAGTATTTT	CASGVIPTDTQYF
TRBD1	.	TRBV5-4	TRBJ2-3	TGTGCCAGCAGCCCCAGACAGGGTTCAGATACGCAGTATTTT	CASSPRQGSDTQYF
TRBD1	.	TRBV10-3	TRBJ1-1	TGTGCCATCACACAGACAGGGGACACTGAAGCTTTCTTT	CAITQTGDTEAFF
TRBD1	.	TRBV4-2	TRBJ1-2	TGTGCCAGCAGCCAAGCACCCCGGACAGGGAATGGCTACACCTTC	CASSQAPRTGNGYTF
TRBD2	once	TRBV5-4	TRBJ2-1	TGTGCCAGCAGCTTACCATACGCCGGACTAGGATTGAATGAGCAGTTCTTC	CASSLPYAGLGLNEQFF
TRBD2	.	TRBV2	TRBJ2-5	TGTGCCAGCAGTGAACCTGCTGGACTAGCGGGGACCTCCCAAGAGACCCAGTACTTC	CASSEPAGLAGTSQETQYF
.	.	TRBV4-1	TRBJ1-4	TGCGCCAGCAGCCAAGGCCCCGGCCCCCGGCGGGAAAAACTGTTTTTT	CASSQGPGPRREKLFF
.	.	TRBV28	TRBJ2-3	TGTGCCAGCAGTTTAATAGGACTCCCAGATACGCAGTATTTT	CASSLIGLPDTQYF
TRBD2	.	TRBV7-9	TRBJ2-5	TGTGCCAGCAGCTCTGGGACTAGCGGGAGAGGTTTAGAGACCCAGTACTTC	CASSSGTSGRGLETQYF
TRBD2	.	TRBV5-1	TRBJ2-2	TGCGCCAGCACCAGGGGGACTAGCGGGAGAGGCACCGGGGAGCTGTTTTTT	CASTRGTSGRGTGELFF
.	few	TRBV9	TRBJ1-1	TGTGCCAGCAGCGTAGACGGGGAGAACTTTGCTTTCTTT	CASSVDGENFAFF
.	.	TRBV18	TRBJ2-5	TGTGCCAGCTCATCGACGGTGAGAGGGACCCAGTACTTC	CASSSTVRGTQYF
TRBD1	.	TRBV6-1	TRBJ1-6	TGTGCCAGCTCGGGACAGAAAAATTCACCCCTCCACTTT	CASSGQKNSPLHF
TRBD1	.	TRBV5-1	TRBJ2-2	TGCGCCAGCAGCTTGGGGACAGGGGATGGGACCGGGGAGCTGTTTTTT	CASSLGTGDGTGELFF
TRBD1	few	TRBV7-9	TRBJ1-3	TGTGCCAGCAGGGATACAGGGGGCCTGGTAAACACCATATATTTT	CASRDTGGLVNTIYF
TRBD1	.	TRBV2	TRBJ2-2	TGTGCCAGCAGTCTACAGGGGGCGGACACCGGGGAGCTGTTTTTT	CASSLQGADTGELFF
.	.	TRBV27	TRBJ2-5	TGTGCCAGCAGTCCAGGGGGGCCCCAGTACTTC	CASSPGGPQYF
TRBD1	.	TRBV19	TRBJ1-4	TGTGCCAGTAGGGGACAGGGCGGTGAAAAACTGTTTTTT	CASRGQGGEKLFF
TRBD2	.	TRBV5-1	TRBJ2-2	TGCGCCAGCAGCTTGAATGGACTAGCGGAGAACACCGGGGAGCTGTTTTTT	CASSLNGLAENTGELFF
TRBD1	few	TRBV6-6	TRBJ1-1	TGTGCCAGCAGCCAGGGGGGTGAGGGTGAAGCTTTCTTT	CASSQGGEGEAFF
TRBD2	.	TRBV28	TRBJ2-7	TGTGCCAGCAGTTTGAGGGCGGGAGGCGCCTACGAGCAGTACTTC	CASSLRAGGAYEQYF
TRBD2	.	TRBV5-4	TRBJ2-7	TGTGCCAGCAGCCCACCCGGGACTATGGAGGCCGAGCAGTACTTC	CASSPPGTMEAEQYF
.	once	TRBV6-6	TRBJ2-7	TGTGCCAGCAGTTCCACAGGGTCGAGCTCCTACGAGCAGTACTTC	CASSSTGSSSYEQYF
TRBD1	.	TRBV29-1	TRBJ2-2	TGCAGCGTTGAACCGGGACAGGGGGTCTCCGGGGAGCTGTTTTTT	CSVEPGQGVSGELFF
.	.	TRBV7-9	TRBJ1-3	TGTGCCAGCAGCTTAGGAGGCGAGGGAAGGAGAAACACCATATATTTT	CASSLGGEGRRNTIYF
.	once	TRBV2	TRBJ2-7	TGTGCCAGCAGTGAGCTAGCGTACGAGCAGTACTTC	CASSELAYEQYF
.	.	TRBV11-2	TRBJ1-1	TGTGCCAGCAGCTTAGCTCTCTATGAAGCTTTCTTT	CASSLALYEAFF
.	.	TRBV7-9	TRBJ2-7	TGTGCCAGCAGCTTATCCGACAGTTGGGGCGAGCAGTACTTC	CASSLSDSWGEQYF